What follows are 20 T cell receptor beta chains derived from one specimen sequenced in a study of control samples from healthy donors and cancer patients. This table comes from immunoSEQ multiplex PCR, and its TCRdb copy is limited to in-frame clones, with some not included. The sample lists around 80,000 clones; 87% were seen once. The specimen sequenced was blood. The receptor source for this set is a man in his forties or fifties in good health.

The V gene is TRBV11-2, the J gene TRBJ2-7, with D possibly being TRBD1 (5 bases). Germline V gene lookup returns CDR1 SGHAT and CDR2 FQNNGV. V lost 2 bases to trimming and J lost 2 bases, with 25 bases between them. The CDR3 loop spans 19 amino acids. The CDR3 DNA follows: TGTGCCAGCAGCTTAACCACAGGCCATCAAACAAAACGCCCCTACGAGCAGTACTTC. Protein: CASSLTTGHQTKRPYEQYF.

This clone is a singleton in its sample. The genes are TRBV5-5 and TRBJ2-7; 14 nucleotides align to TRBD2. With V trimmed by 4 bases and J by 3 bases, 3 bases remained unmatched. Germline V gene sequence: CDR1 SGHKS, CDR2 YYEKEE (reference sequence). There are 15 residues in the CDR3. The CDR3 DNA reads TGTGCCAGCAGCCCGGGACTAGCGGGGGTCTACGAGCAGTACGTC. This codes for CASSPGLAGVYEQYV.

This chain's CDR3 is CASSQDKRGGTEAFF. CDR3 DNA sequence: TGCGCCAGCAGCCAAGACAAAAGGGGAGGCACTGAAGCTTTCTTT. This chain connects TRBV4-1 to TRBJ1-1, with D possibly matching TRBD1 (5 bases). The ends were cut back, 0 bases at V and 4 bases at J, with 12 bases in the middle. CDR1 is MGHRA, CDR2 YSYEKL, per germline. The CDR3 is 15 residues long.

The chain links TRBV10-1 to TRBJ1-3; unclear D gene. The CDR3 loop spans 16 amino acids. Trimming took off 3 bases at V and 0 bases at J, with 12 bases between the two ends. Germline CDR1 is WNHNN and CDR2 is SYGVQD (reference sequence). CDR3 DNA: TGCGCCAGCAGTGATGATGCCGGGAACTCTGGAAACACCATATATTTT. Protein sequence: CASSDDAGNSGNTIYF.

The gene calls are TRBV5-4 and TRBJ1-4, with 7 positions matching TRBD1. Germline CDR1 and CDR2: SGHNT and YYREEE (reference sequence). With 4 bases clipped from V and 7 bases from J, the junction kept 7 bases outside the gene matches. The CDR3 has 14 amino acids. CDR3 bases: TGTGCCAGCAGCATCGACAGGGTAGCTGAAAAACTGTTTTTT. Protein: CASSIDRVAEKLFF. Filled out from reference TRBV5-4 and TRBJ1-4, the complete variable domain reads ETGVTQSPTHLIKTRGQQVTLRCSSQSGHNTVSWYQQALGQGPQFIFQYYREEENGRGNFPPRFSGLQFPNYSSELNVNALELDDSALYLCASSIDRVAEKLFFGSGTQLSVL.

Judged by abundance, this clone is medium-sized. This chain joins TRBV19 and TRBJ1-2; D unclear. There are 14 residues in the CDR3. Per the germline V gene, CDR1 is LNHDA and CDR2 is SQIVND (reference sequence). V was pared by 6 bases and J by 1 base, with 12 bases between. CDR3 sequence (DNA): TGTGCCAGTAGCTGGCAGGCGCTTAACTATGGCTACACCTTC. Translating gives CASSWQALNYGYTF.

A few counts support this clone. The chain joins TRBV28 to TRBJ2-3; D remains unclear. The germline gives CDR1 MDHEN, CDR2 SYDVKM. The CDR3 covers 14 residues. V was trimmed by 7 bases and J by 0 bases, leaving 11 bases between them. Here the CDR3 DNA reads TGTGCCAGCACGGGTAGCTCGAGCACAGATACGCAGTATTTT. Translated: CASTGSSSTDTQYF.

The genes are TRBV30 and TRBJ2-1; D gene unclear. Germline CDR1 is GTSNPN and CDR2 is SVGIG (reference sequence). Trimming took off 2 bases at V and 9 bases at J, with 11 bases between the two ends. CDR3 size: 12 residues. The CDR3 reads CAWSLGVGEQFF. The DNA of the CDR3 is TGTGCCTGGAGTCTTGGGGTGGGTGAGCAGTTCTTC.

The genes are TRBV5-8 and TRBJ2-1; D uncertain. Per germline, CDR1 SGHTS and CDR2 YDEGEE. The CDR3 is made up of 9 amino acids. V lost 3 bases, J lost 12 bases, and 4 bases lay in between. The DNA of the CDR3 is TGTGCCAGCAGCTCTTGGCAGTTCTTC. Translating gives CASSSWQFF. Full variable domain (remainder filled in from reference TRBV5-8 and TRBJ2-1): EAGVTQSPTHLIKTRGQQATLRCSPISGHTSVYWYQQALGLGLQFLLWYDEGEERNRGNFPPRFSGRQFPNYSSELNVNALELEDSALYLCASSSWQFFGPGTRLTVL.

The chain is built from TRBV6-6 and TRBJ1-1, with 7 bases identical to TRBD1. From germline, CDR1 is MNHNY and CDR2 SVGAGI (reference sequence). This CDR3 contains 12 residues. Unmatched junction bases numbered 9, after V lost 11 bases and J lost 6 bases. Written as DNA, the CDR3 is TGTGCCTCCCGGGACAGAGAGTCTGAAGCTTTCTTT. Translating gives CASRDRESEAFF.

This clone was seen just once. The chain links TRBV27 to TRBJ2-7; D is unresolved. Germline V gives CDR1 MNHEY, CDR2 SMNVEV (reference sequence). This CDR3 comprises 8 residues. Trimming cost V 7 bases and J 7 bases, with 2 bases left between them. The CDR3 nucleotides are TGTGCCAGCAATGAGCAGTACTTC. It translates to CASNEQYF.

The rearrangement links TRBV18 to TRBJ2-1; D gene ambiguous. Germline V gene data show CDR1 as KGHSH and CDR2 as LQKENI. Trimming shortened V by 2 bases and J by 6 bases, and 8 bases separated the two germline ends. The CDR3 spans 13 residues. CDR3 in amino acids: CASSPVLFNEQFF. In DNA form, the CDR3 reads TGTGCCAGCTCACCAGTCCTCTTCAATGAGCAGTTCTTC.

The V and J genes are TRBV29-1 and TRBJ2-5, with a weak D call TRBD1 (5 bases). This CDR3 has 12 amino acids. CDR1 and CDR2 (germline): SQVTM, ANQGSEA. V was clipped by 7 bases and J by 4 bases, with 13 bases between them. CDR3 DNA: TGCAGCGCCCTCAGGGCCCCAGAGACCCAGTACTTC. It encodes CSALRAPETQYF.

V is TRBV5-4 and J is TRBJ1-2; 7 bases map to TRBD1. V gave up 5 bases and J gave up 4 bases; unmatched junction bases: 2. Germline CDR1 and CDR2: SGHNT and YYREEE (reference sequence). The length of the CDR3 is 12 residues. The CDR3 sequence is CASSRDSYGYTF. In DNA, the CDR3 is TGTGCCAGCAGTCGGGACAGCTATGGCTACACCTTC.

The V and J genes are TRBV6-5 and TRBJ2-7; D is unresolved. The V gene lost 7 bases and the J gene lost 0 bases, with 13 bases spanning the gap. This CDR3 comprises 14 residues. The germline V gene encodes CDR1 MNHEY and CDR2 SVGAGI. Written as DNA, the CDR3 is TGTGCCAGCATAAGAGCTATTAGCTCCTACGAGCAGTACTTC. Protein sequence: CASIRAISSYEQYF.

This rearrangement joins TRBV3-1 (or the pseudogene TRBV3-2) to TRBJ2-6; D is perhaps TRBD1 or TRBD2 (6 bases each). The V end was cut by 2 bases, the J end by 0 bases, with 11 bases between. The CDR3 is 17 amino acids. The germline gives CDR1 LGHDT, CDR2 YNNKEL (reference sequence). The chain's CDR3 is CASSQTEGGSGANVLTF. CDR3 DNA sequence: TGTGCCAGCAGCCAAACCGAGGGGGGCTCTGGGGCCAACGTCCTGACTTTC.

This chain's CDR3 is CASSLEAGTEAFF. CDR3 DNA sequence: TGTGCCAGCAGCTTAGAGGCAGGGACTGAAGCTTTCTTT. This chain joins TRBV11-3 and TRBJ1-1; TRBD1 might be the D (5 bases). The CDR3 is 13 amino acids. Trimming left V 0 bases short and J 5 bases short, with 7 bases between. CDR1 is SGHNT, CDR2 YENEEA, per germline.

The CDR3 DNA reads TGTGCCAGCAGCTGGGGACTAGCGGGAGGAGGTACCGGGGAGCTGTTTTTT. It specifies CASSWGLAGGGTGELFF. V and J are TRBV7-2 and TRBJ2-2, with TRBD2 matching 15 bases. This CDR3 comprises 17 residues. With 4 bases clipped from V and 5 bases from J, the junction kept 5 bases outside the gene matches. The germline V gene has CDR1 SGHTA and CDR2 FQGNSA. The full variable domain, completed using reference TRBV7-2 and TRBJ2-2, is GAGVSQSPSNKVTEKGKDVELRCDPISGHTALYWYRQSLGQGLEFLIYFQGNSAPDKSGLPSDRFSAERTGGSVSTLTIQRTQQEDSAVYLCASSWGLAGGGTGELFFGEGSRLTVL.

With respect to this clone: This may be a read error, as it is one base from a much larger clone. The CDR3 protein is CASSYTDTQYF. CDR3 coding DNA: TGTGCCAGCAGTTACACAGATACGCAGTATTTT. The chain recombines TRBV28 with TRBJ2-3; no definite D call. Trimming cost V 4 bases and J 2 bases, with 1 base left between them. CDR1 and CDR2 from the germline V gene are MDHEN and SYDVKM. The CDR3 consists of 11 residues. Full variable domain (rest looked up from reference TRBV28 and TRBJ2-3): DVKVTQSSRYLVKRTGEKVFLECVQDMDHENMFWYRQDPGLGLRLIYFSYDVKMKEKGDIPEGYSVSREKKERFSLILESASTNQTSMYLCASSYTDTQYFGPGTRLTVL.

The genes are TRBV23-1 and TRBJ2-7; D remains ambiguous. TRBV23-1 is labeled an ORF, and its function is uncertain. This CDR3 comprises 14 residues. With 3 bases removed from V and 2 bases from J, the gap between germline ends came to 11 bases. CDR3 sequence reads: CASSHWLRAYEQYV. The CDR3 DNA follows: TGCGCCAGCAGTCATTGGCTTAGAGCCTACGAGCAGTACGTC.